This T cell receptor beta chain was recovered during a study of blood T cell repertoires in COVID-19. Overall study context: COVID-19 samples collected from the United States, Italy and Spain covered acute and convalescent phases. PBMCs, B-cell-depleted T cells, or T cells were the source of the cDNA or gDNA that made up the material.

Trimming cost V 5 bases and J 0 bases, with 11 bases left between them. CDR3 length: 14 amino acids. Looked up from germline, CDR1 is SGHAT and CDR2 is FQNNGV. Sequencing used immunoSEQ multiplex PCR; TCRdb keeps in-frame clones, though not all of them. Of about 130,000 clones listed, approximately 90% are singletons. Patients at the Seattle site were enrolled during active infection and followed longitudinally. The TCR comes from a man aged 45 to 65 with COVID-19, enrolled during active disease. The sequenced sample was peripheral blood. This chain connects TRBV11-2 to TRBJ2-7, with D maybe TRBD1 (6 bases). CDR3 bases: TGTGCCAGCAGCGGGGACATGAGCTCCTACGAGCAGTACTTC. Protein product: CASSGDMSSYEQYF. The full variable domain, rest sourced from reference TRBV11-2 and TRBJ2-7, is EAGVAQSPRYKIIEKRQSVAFWCNPISGHATLYWYQQILGQGPKLLIQFQNNGVVDDSQLPKDRFSAERLKGVDSTLKIQPAKLEDSAVYLCASSGDMSSYEQYFGPGTRLTVT.